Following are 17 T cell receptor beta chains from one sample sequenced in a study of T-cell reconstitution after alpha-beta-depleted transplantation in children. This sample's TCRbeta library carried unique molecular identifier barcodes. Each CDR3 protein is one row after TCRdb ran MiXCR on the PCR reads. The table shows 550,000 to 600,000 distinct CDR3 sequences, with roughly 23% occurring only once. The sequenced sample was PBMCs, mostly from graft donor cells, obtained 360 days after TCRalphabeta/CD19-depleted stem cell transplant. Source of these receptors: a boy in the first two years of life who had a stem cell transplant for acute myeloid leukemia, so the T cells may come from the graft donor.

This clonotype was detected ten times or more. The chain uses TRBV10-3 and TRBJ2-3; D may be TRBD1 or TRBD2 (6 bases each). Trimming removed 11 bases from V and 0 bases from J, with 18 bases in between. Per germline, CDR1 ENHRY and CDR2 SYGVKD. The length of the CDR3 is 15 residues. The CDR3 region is CASQPGASSTDTQYF. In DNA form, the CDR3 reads TGTGCCTCGCAACCGGGGGCCTCTAGCACAGATACGCAGTATTTT.

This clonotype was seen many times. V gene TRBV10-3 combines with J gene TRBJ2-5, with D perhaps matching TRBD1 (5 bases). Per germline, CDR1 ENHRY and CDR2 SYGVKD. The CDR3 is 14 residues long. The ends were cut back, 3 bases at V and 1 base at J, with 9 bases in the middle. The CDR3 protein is CAISDPGPQETQYF. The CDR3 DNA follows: TGTGCCATCAGTGACCCAGGGCCCCAAGAGACCCAGTACTTC.

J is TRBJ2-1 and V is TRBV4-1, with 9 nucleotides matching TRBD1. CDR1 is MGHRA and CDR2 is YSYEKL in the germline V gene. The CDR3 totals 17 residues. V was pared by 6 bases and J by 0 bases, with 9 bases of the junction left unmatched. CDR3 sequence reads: CASSHDRGSRSYNEQFF. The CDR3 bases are TGCGCCAGCAGTCACGACAGGGGGTCTCGCTCCTACAATGAGCAGTTCTTC.

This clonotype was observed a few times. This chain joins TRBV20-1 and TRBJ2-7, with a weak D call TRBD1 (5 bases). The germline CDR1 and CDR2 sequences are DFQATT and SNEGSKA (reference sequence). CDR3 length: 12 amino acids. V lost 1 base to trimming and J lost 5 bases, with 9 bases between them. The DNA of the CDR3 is TGCAGTGCTAGAGGACAGCCCCACGAGCAGTACTTC. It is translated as CSARGQPHEQYF.

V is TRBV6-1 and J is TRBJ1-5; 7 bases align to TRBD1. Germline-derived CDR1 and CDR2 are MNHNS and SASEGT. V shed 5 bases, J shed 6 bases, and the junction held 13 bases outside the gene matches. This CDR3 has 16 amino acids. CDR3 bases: TGTGCCAGCAGTCAAACAAGACAGGGAAGGGGTCAGCCCCAGCATTTT. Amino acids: CASSQTRQGRGQPQHF.

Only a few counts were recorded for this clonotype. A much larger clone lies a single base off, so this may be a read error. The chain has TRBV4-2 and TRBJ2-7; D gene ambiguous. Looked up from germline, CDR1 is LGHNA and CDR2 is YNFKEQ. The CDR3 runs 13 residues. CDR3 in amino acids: CAISLDLGYEQYF. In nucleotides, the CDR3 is TGTGCCATCAGCCTAGACTTGGGTTACGAGCAGTACTTC.

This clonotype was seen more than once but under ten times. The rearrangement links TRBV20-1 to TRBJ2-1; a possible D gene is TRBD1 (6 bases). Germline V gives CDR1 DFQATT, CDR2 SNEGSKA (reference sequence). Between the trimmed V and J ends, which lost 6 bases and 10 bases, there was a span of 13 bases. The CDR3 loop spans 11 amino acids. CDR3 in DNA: TGCAGTGCAAGACAGGTCGCGGAGCAGTTCTTC. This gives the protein CSARQVAEQFF.

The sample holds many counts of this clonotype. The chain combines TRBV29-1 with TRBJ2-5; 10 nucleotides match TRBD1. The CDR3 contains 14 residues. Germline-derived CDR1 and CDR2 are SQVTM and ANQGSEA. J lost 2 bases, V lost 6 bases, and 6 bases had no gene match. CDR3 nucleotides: TGCAGCGTGGCGGGACAGGGGAATCAAGAGACCCAGTACTTC. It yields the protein CSVAGQGNQETQYF.

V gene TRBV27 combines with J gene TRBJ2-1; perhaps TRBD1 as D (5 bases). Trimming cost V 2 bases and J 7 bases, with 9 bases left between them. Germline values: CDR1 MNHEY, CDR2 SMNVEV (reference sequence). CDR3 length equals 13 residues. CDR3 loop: CASSLSKGNEQFF. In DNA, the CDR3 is TGTGCCAGCAGTTTAAGTAAGGGGAATGAGCAGTTCTTC.

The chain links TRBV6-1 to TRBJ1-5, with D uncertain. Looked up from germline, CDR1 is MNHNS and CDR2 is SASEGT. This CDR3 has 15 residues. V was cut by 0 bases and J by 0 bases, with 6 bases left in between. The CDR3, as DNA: TGTGCCAGCAGTGAAGCTGCGTATAGCAATCAGCCCCAGCATTTT. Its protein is CASSEAAYSNQPQHF.

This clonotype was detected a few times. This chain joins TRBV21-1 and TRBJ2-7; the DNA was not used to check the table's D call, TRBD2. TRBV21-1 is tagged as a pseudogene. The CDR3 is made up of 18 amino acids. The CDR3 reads CASSKYVGRGYKSYEQYV. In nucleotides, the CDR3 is TGTGCCAGCAGCAAATACGTTGGTCGGGGCTATAAATCCTACGAGCAGTACGTC.

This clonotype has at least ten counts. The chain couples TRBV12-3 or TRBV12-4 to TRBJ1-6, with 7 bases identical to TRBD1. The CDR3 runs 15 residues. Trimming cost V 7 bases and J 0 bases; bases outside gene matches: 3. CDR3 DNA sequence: TGTGCCAGCACTCCAGGGGGCTCCTATAATTCACCCCTCCACTTT. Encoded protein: CASTPGGSYNSPLHF.

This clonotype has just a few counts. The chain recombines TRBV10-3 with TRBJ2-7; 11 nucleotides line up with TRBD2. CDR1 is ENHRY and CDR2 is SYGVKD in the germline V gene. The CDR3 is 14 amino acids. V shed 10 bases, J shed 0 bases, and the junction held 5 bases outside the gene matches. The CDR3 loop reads CATLAGGSSYEQYF. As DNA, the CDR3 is TGTGCCACCTTAGCGGGGGGGAGCTCCTACGAGCAGTACTTC.

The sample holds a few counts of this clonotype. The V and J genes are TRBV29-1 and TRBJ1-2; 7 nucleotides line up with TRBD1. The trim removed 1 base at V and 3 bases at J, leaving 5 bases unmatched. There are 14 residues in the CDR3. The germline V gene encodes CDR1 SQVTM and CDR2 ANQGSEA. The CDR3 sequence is CSVEAPGTDYGYTF. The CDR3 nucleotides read TGCAGCGTTGAAGCTCCCGGGACAGACTATGGCTACACCTTC.

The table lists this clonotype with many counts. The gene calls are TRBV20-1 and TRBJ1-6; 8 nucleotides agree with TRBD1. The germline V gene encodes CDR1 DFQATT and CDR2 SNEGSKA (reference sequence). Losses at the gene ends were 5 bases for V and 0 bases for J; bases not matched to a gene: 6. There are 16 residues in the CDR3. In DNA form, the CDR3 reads TGCAGTGCTTTTCGGACAGGGAGCTCCTATAATTCACCCCTCCACTTT. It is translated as CSAFRTGSSYNSPLHF.

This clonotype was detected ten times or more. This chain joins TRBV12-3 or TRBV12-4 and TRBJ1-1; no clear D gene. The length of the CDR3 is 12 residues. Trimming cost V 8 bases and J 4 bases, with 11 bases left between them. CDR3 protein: CASGLHITEAFF. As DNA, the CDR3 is TGTGCCAGCGGATTACACATCACTGAAGCTTTCTTT.

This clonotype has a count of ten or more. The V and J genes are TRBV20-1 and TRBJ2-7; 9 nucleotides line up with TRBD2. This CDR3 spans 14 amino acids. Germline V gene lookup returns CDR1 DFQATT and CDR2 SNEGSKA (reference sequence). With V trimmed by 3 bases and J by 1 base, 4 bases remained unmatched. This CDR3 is CSARAGGASYEQYF. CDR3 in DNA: TGCAGTGCTAGGGCGGGGGGGGCGTCCTACGAGCAGTACTTC.